These 3 T cell receptor beta chains originate from one sample sequenced in a study of graft-versus-host responses after intestinal transplantation. Sequencing was performed with immunoSEQ multiplex PCR; in TCRdb, only in-frame clones are kept and a portion is missing. The sample lists about 96,000 clones, approximately 90% occurring once. Their cognate antigens are unknown. The input for sequencing was unstimulated CD4+ T cells sorted from spleen or lymph node cells, taken before intestinal transplant. All receptors derive from a human donor who received an intestinal transplant.

J is TRBJ2-3 and V is TRBV7-7; TRBD2 matches 8 bases. Germline trimming cut 5 bases from V and 5 bases from J; bases unmatched to any gene: 12. CDR1 is SSHAT, CDR2 FNYEAQ, per germline (reference sequence). CDR3 length: 16 residues. CDR3 loop: CASSPLAGPGIDTQYF. The CDR3 nucleotides read TGTGCCAGCAGCCCCTTAGCGGGGCCGGGGATAGATACGCAGTATTTT. Supplemented by reference TRBV7-7 and TRBJ2-3, the full variable domain reads GAGVSQSPRYKVTKRGQDVTLRCDPISSHATLYWYQQALGQGPEFLTYFNYEAQPDKSGLPSDRFSAERPEGSISTLTIQRTEQRDSAMYRCASSPLAGPGIDTQYFGPGTRLTVL.

The chain joins TRBV30 to TRBJ2-7; 8 bases agree with TRBD1. Germline CDR1 GTSNPN, CDR2 SVGIG (reference sequence). V shed 3 bases and J 3 bases; nucleotides not matched to a gene: 7. The CDR3 loop spans 14 amino acids. As DNA, the CDR3 is TGTGCCTGGAGATGGACAGGGAGGAACTACGAGCAGTACTTC. This codes for CAWRWTGRNYEQYF.

The gene calls are TRBV9 and TRBJ1-2, with D hard to call. The CDR3 is made up of 12 amino acids. V was cut by 4 bases and J by 4 bases, with 8 bases left in between. Germline assignment: CDR1 SGDLS and CDR2 YYNGEE. The CDR3 DNA follows: TGTGCCAGCAGCCCACCCAGCTATGGCTACACCTTC. Protein sequence: CASSPPSYGYTF.